This T cell receptor (beta chain) came from a study of T cells after yellow fever vaccination. In the study overall: Those fractions that held only low numbers of cells were prepared using the SMART-Seq v4 Ultra Low Input RNA kit.

Findings and caveats of the study: Abundant clonotypes (contaminants from the bulk population) could be present in FACS-sorted repertoires. Boosting was followed by the reappearance of most primary-vaccination clones (around 95% CD4, roughly 90% CD8).

Between the trimmed V and J ends, which lost 6 bases and 2 bases, there was a span of 15 bases. The CDR3 runs to 15 residues. This clonotype was seen a handful of times. Its specificity is unknown. 5'RACE template switching added a universal primer site and UMIs to TCR cDNA. TCRdb passed the 5' RACE reads through MiXCR, listing each CDR3 protein once. The table has fewer than 500,000 distinct CDR3 sequences, around 19% seen once. J is TRBJ2-3 and V is TRBV12-3 or TRBV12-4, with D possibly being TRBD1 (6 bases). The sequence came from a man younger than 35 who received the YFV17D yellow fever vaccine. Sequenced material: PBMCs, taken before the yellow fever booster vaccination. CDR3 sequence: CASSRTVEFTDTQYF. CDR3 sequence (DNA): TGTGCCAGCAGCAGGACAGTAGAGTTCACAGATACGCAGTATTTT.